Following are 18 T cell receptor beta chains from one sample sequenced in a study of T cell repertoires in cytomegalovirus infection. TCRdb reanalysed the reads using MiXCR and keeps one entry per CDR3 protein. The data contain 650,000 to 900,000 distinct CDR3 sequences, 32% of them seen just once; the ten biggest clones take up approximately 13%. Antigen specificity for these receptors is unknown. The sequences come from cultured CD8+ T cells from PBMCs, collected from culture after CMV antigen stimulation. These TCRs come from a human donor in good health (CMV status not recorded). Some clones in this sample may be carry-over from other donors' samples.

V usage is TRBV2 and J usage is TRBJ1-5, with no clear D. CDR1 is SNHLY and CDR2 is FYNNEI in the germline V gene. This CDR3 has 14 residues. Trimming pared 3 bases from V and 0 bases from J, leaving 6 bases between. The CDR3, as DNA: TGTGCCAGCAGTGATAGTAATAGCAATCAGCCCCAGCATTTT. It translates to CASSDSNSNQPQHF.

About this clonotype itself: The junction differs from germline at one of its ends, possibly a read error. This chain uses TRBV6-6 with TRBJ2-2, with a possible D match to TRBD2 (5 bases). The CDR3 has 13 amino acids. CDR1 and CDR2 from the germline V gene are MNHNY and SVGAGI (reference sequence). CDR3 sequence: CASSLLGTGVLFF. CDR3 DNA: TGTGCCAGCAGTTTACTAGGCACCGGGGTGCTGTTTTTT.

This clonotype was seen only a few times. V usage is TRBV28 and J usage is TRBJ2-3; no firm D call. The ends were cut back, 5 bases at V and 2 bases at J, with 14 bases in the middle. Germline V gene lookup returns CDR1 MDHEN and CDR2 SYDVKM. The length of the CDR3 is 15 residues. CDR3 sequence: CASSLTLGSTDTQYF. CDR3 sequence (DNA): TGTGCCAGCAGTCTCACCTTGGGTTCCACAGATACGCAGTATTTT.

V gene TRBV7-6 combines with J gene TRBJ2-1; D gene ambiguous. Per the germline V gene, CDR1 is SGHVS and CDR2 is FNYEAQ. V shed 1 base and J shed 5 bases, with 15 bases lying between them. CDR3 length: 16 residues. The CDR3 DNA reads TGTGCCAGCAGCTTAGTAAGGACGGATAGGGACAATGAGCAGTTCTTC. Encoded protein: CASSLVRTDRDNEQFF.

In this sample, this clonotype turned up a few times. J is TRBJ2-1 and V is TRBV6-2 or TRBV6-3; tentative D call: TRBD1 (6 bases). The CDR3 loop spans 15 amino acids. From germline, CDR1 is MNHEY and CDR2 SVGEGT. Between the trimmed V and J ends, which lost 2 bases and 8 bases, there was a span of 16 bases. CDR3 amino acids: CASSYQHLRGDEQFF. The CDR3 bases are TGTGCCAGCAGTTACCAACATCTCAGGGGCGATGAGCAGTTCTTC.

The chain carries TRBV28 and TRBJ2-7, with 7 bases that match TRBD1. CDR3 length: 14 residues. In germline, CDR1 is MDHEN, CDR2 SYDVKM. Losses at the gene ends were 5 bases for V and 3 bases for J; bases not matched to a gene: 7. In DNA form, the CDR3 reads TGTGCCAGCAGTACCTCGGCAGGGGGCTACGAGCAGTACGTC. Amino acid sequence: CASSTSAGGYEQYV.

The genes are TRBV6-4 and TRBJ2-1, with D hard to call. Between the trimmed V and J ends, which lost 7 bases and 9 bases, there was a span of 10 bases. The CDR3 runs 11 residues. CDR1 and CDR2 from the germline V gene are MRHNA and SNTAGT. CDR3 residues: CASMAEGEQFF. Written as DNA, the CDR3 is TGTGCCAGCATGGCCGAAGGTGAGCAGTTCTTC.

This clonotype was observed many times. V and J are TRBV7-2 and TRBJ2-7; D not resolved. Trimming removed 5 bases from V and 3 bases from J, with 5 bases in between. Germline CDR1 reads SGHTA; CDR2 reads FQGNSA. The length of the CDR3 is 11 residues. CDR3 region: CASSRNYEQYF. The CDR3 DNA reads TGTGCCAGCAGCCGTAACTACGAGCAGTACTTC.

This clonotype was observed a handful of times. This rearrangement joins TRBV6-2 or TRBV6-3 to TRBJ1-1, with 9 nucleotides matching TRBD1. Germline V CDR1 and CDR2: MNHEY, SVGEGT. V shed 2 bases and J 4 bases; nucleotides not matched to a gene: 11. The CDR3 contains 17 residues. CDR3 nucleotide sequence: TGTGCCAGCAGTTACCCGAGGACAGGGGTCGTCAGCACTGAAGCTTTCTTT. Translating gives CASSYPRTGVVSTEAFF.

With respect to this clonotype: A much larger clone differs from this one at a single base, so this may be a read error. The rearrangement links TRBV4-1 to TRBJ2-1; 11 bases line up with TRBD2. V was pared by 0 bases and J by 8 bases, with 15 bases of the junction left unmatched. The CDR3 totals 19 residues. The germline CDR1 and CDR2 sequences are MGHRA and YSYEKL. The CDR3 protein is CASSQDRSSGGPQYHEQFF. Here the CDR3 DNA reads TGCGCCAGCAGCCAAGATAGGTCTAGCGGGGGGCCTCAGTACCATGAGCAGTTCTTC.

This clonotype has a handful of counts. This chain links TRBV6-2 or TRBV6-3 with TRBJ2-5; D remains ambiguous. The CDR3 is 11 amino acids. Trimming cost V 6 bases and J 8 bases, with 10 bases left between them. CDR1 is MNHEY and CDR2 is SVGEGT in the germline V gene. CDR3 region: CASSIKRTQYF. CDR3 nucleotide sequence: TGTGCCAGCAGCATTAAGAGAACCCAGTACTTC.

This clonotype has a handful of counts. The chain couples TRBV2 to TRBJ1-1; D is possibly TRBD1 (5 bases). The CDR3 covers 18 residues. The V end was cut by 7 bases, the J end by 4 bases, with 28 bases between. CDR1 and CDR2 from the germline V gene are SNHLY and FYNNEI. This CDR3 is CASTEWDQTGNWGTEAFF. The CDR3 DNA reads TGTGCCAGCACCGAATGGGACCAAACGGGTAACTGGGGCACTGAAGCTTTCTTT.

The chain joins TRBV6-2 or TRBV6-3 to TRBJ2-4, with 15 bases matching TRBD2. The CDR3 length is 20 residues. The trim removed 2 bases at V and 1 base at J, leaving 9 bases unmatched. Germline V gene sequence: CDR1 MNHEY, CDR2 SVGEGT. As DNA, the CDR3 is TGTGCCAGCAGTTACCGTAAGGGACTAGCGGGGGGCCTGGCCAAAAACATTCAGTACTTC. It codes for CASSYRKGLAGGLAKNIQYF.

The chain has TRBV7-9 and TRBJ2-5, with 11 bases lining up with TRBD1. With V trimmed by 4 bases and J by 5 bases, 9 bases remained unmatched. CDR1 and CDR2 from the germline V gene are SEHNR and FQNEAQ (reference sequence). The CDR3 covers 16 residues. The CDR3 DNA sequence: TGTGCCAGCAGCTCTGCTGGACAGGGGGCTTGGGAGACCCAGTACTTC. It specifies CASSSAGQGAWETQYF.

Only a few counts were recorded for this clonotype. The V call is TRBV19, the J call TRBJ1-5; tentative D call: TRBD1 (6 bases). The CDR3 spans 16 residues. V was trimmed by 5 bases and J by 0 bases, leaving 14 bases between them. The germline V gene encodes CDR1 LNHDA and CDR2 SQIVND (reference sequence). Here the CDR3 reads CASSEQGTYSNQPQHF. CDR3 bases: TGTGCCAGTAGTGAGCAGGGGACCTATAGCAATCAGCCCCAGCATTTT.

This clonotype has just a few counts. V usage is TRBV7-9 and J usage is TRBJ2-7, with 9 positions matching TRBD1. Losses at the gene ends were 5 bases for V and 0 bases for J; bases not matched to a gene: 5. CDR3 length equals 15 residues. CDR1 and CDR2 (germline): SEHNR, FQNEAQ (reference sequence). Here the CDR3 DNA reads TGTGCCAGCAGCCGAGGGACAGGGAGCTCCTACGAGCAGTACTTC. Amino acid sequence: CASSRGTGSSYEQYF.

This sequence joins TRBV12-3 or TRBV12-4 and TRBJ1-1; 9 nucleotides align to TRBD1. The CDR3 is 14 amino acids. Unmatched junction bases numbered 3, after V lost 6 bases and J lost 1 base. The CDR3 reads CASSTGGQNTEAFF. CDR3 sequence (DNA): TGTGCCAGCAGCACAGGGGGCCAGAACACTGAAGCTTTCTTT.

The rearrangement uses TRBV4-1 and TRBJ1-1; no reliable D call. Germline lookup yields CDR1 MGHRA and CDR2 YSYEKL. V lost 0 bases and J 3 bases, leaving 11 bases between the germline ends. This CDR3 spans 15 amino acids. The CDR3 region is CASSQDWRADTEAFF. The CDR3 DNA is TGCGCCAGCAGCCAAGATTGGAGGGCGGACACTGAAGCTTTCTTT.